This TCR beta chain was identified during a study of long-term antiretroviral therapy in people with HIV. Study at large: The 2015 immediate-ART recommendation came about a decade after the earliest samples.

General study results and limits: Clones showing expansion before ART dominated the repertoire at all time points.

This CDR3 is 11 amino acids long. The germline CDR1 and CDR2 sequences are SQVTM and ANQGSEA. The study used samples holding about 1-10 million cryopreserved PBMC before DNA extraction. immunoSEQ v3.0 was run at survey level. Clones were sequenced by immunoSEQ multiplex PCR, and TCRdb holds only the in-frame ones, with some missing. The sample shows about 25,000 clones, under 90% of them seen only once. Remarks on this clone: Antigen: not known. The germline gene is not matched at one end of the junction; a read error may be the cause.

This specimen was unsorted PBMCs, taken at the start of antiretroviral therapy, before treatment. The V gene is TRBV29-1, the J gene TRBJ1-3, with D perhaps TRBD1 (6 bases). The receptor was derived from a woman aged 18-29 years with HIV. CDR3 sequence: CGGGTGNTVYF. DNA of the CDR3: TGCGGCGGGGGCACTGGAAACACCGTATATTTT.